Each of the 30 T cell receptor beta chains below was sequenced from the same sample in a study of T cells after yellow fever vaccination. TCRdb ran MiXCR on the 5' RACE reads and lists one entry per CDR3 protein. The sample includes about 630,000 distinct CDR3 sequences, 9% to 15% seen only once; the top ten take more than 13%. Material: PBMCs, obtained on the day of the yellow fever booster vaccination. These receptors were collected from a young man who received the YFV17D yellow fever vaccine.

The V call is TRBV29-1, the J call TRBJ2-2; TRBD1 agrees at 8 bases. CDR1 is SQVTM, CDR2 ANQGSEA, per germline. After removal of 6 bases from V and 6 bases from J, the junction contained 12 bases not matched to a gene. There are 15 residues in the CDR3. CDR3 nucleotide sequence: TGCAGCGTCCTTTCCCGGGACAGGATGGCCGGGGAGCTGTTTTTT. It specifies CSVLSRDRMAGELFF.

The CDR3 sequence: CASSVVVSMSKNEQFF. CDR3 nucleotide sequence: TGTGCCAGCAGCGTAGTGGTTAGCATGAGTAAGAATGAGCAGTTCTTC. This chain uses TRBV9 with TRBJ2-1; D gene ambiguous. The germline V and J ends were trimmed by 0 bases and 7 bases, with 17 bases remaining between them. This CDR3 is 16 amino acids long. Looked up from germline, CDR1 is SGDLS and CDR2 is YYNGEE.

The V gene is TRBV9, the J gene TRBJ2-7, with D tentatively TRBD1 (5 bases). The V and J ends lost 0 bases and 0 bases respectively, with 13 bases between them. From germline, CDR1 is SGDLS and CDR2 YYNGEE. CDR3 length: 16 amino acids. In DNA form, the CDR3 reads TGTGCCAGCAGCGTAGCCACAGGCGATAGCTCCTACGAGCAGTACTTC. It codes for CASSVATGDSSYEQYF.

This clonotype was seen only a few times. This rearrangement joins TRBV5-5 to TRBJ2-5, with a weak D call TRBD1 (6 bases). This CDR3 comprises 14 residues. Per germline, CDR1 SGHKS and CDR2 YYEKEE (reference sequence). The V gene lost 3 bases and the J gene lost 2 bases, with 11 bases spanning the gap. CDR3 bases: TGTGCCAGCAGCTCGGGACACTTGCAAGAGACCCAGTACTTC. Translation gives CASSSGHLQETQYF.

For the CDR3, the DNA is TGCGCCAGCAGCCAAGACTTCGGGAGGGCCACCGGGGAGCTGTTTTTT. This gives the protein CASSQDFGRATGELFF. The chain carries TRBV4-3 and TRBJ2-2, with TRBD2 identical over 8 bases. CDR3 length: 16 residues. With V trimmed by 0 bases and J by 4 bases, 4 bases remained unmatched. CDR1 LGHNA and CDR2 YSLEER come from the germline V gene.

This clonotype was found many times. The chain recombines TRBV11-1 with TRBJ1-1; D is perhaps TRBD1 (6 bases). The germline CDR1 and CDR2 sequences are SGHAT and FQDESV (reference sequence). This CDR3 region has 12 residues. The germline V and J ends were trimmed by 7 bases and 7 bases, with 13 bases remaining between them. CDR3 in amino acids: CASKGGDVEAFF. The CDR3 DNA reads TGTGCCAGCAAAGGGGGGGATGTTGAAGCTTTCTTT.

The chain is built from TRBV2 and TRBJ1-4; 8 bases map to TRBD1. Per the germline V gene, CDR1 is SNHLY and CDR2 is FYNNEI. This CDR3 spans 13 amino acids. Trimming took 6 bases from V and 5 from J; bases not matched to a gene: 2. The CDR3 DNA reads as TGTGCCAGCAGGCGGGACAGGAATGAAAAACTGTTTTTT. This translates into CASRRDRNEKLFF.

The rearrangement links TRBV19 to TRBJ1-3; TRBD1 is a possible D gene (5 bases). This CDR3 region has 13 residues. CDR1 is LNHDA and CDR2 is SQIVND in the germline V gene (reference sequence). With 10 bases removed from V and 4 bases from J, the gap between germline ends came to 14 bases. CDR3 sequence: CATRQSVGNTIYF. CDR3 sequence (DNA): TGTGCCACACGACAGTCCGTCGGAAACACCATATATTTT. Looking up the rest from reference TRBV19 and TRBJ1-3 gives the full variable domain: DGGITQSPKYLFRKEGQNVTLSCEQNLNHDAMYWYRQDPGQGLRLIYYSQIVNDFQKGDIAEGYSVSREKKESFPLTVTSAQKNPTAFYLCATRQSVGNTIYFGEGSWLTVV.

This clonotype was counted between two and nine times. This chain connects TRBV9 to TRBJ2-2; either TRBD1 or TRBD2 may fit D (5 bases each). Germline V gives CDR1 SGDLS, CDR2 YYNGEE. V lost 2 bases and J 2 bases, leaving 13 bases between the germline ends. This CDR3 region has 16 residues. CDR3 residues: CASSVSLGRNTGELFF. CDR3 bases: TGTGCCAGCAGCGTTTCCTTGGGACGAAACACCGGGGAGCTGTTTTTT.

This clonotype has more than one count but fewer than ten. The chain employs TRBV27 and TRBJ2-2; D may correspond to TRBD1 or TRBD2 (5 bases each). Germline V gene data show CDR1 as MNHEY and CDR2 as SMNVEV (reference sequence). The germline V and J ends were trimmed by 8 bases and 4 bases, with 14 bases remaining between them. This CDR3 spans 14 amino acids. The CDR3 region has the DNA TGTGCCAGCGCACTAGGACACGGCACCGGGGAGCTGTTTTTT. Protein sequence: CASALGHGTGELFF.

This clonotype has at least ten counts. One end of the junction fails to match germline, which may point to a read error. The gene calls are TRBV5-1 and TRBJ2-1; TRBD2 agrees at 8 bases. The V gene's germline CDR1 is SGHRS and CDR2 YFSETQ. CDR3 length equals 12 residues. The CDR3 coding sequence is TGTGCCAGCAGTTCTAGCGGGAATGAGCAGTTCTTC. Protein: CASSSSGNEQFF.

CDR3 amino acids: CASSLDGSMADTQYF. DNA for the CDR3: TGTGCCAGCAGCTTGGACGGGAGTATGGCAGATACGCAGTATTTT. This chain connects TRBV5-4 to TRBJ2-3; D may be TRBD2 (6 bases). The germline V and J ends were trimmed by 0 bases and 4 bases, with 12 bases remaining between them. The CDR3 extends over 15 amino acids. CDR1 is SGHNT and CDR2 is YYREEE in the germline V gene (reference sequence).

This chain links TRBV7-8 with TRBJ1-1; D not resolved. CDR3 length: 13 amino acids. Trimming stripped 7 bases from V and 1 base from J, with 10 bases between. Germline CDR1 reads SGHVS; CDR2 reads FQNEAQ. Written as DNA, the CDR3 is TGTGCCAGCACCTGGATCGAGAACACTGAAGCTTTCTTT. It translates to CASTWIENTEAFF.

The sample holds many counts of this clonotype. The genes are TRBV11-2 and TRBJ2-1; 15 bases line up with TRBD2. J was trimmed by 7 bases and V by 5 bases; bases with no gene match: 9. Germline lookup yields CDR1 SGHAT and CDR2 FQNNGV. The CDR3 is 17 residues long. The CDR3 spells CASSPFLGLAGGNEQFF. Here the CDR3 DNA reads TGTGCCAGCAGCCCTTTCCTAGGACTAGCGGGAGGGAATGAGCAGTTCTTC.

This sequence joins TRBV4-2 and TRBJ2-5; TRBD1 is a possible D gene (5 bases). The V gene lost 4 bases and the J gene lost 3 bases, with 21 bases spanning the gap. CDR3 length: 17 residues. CDR1 LGHNA and CDR2 YNFKEQ come from the germline V gene. The CDR3: CASSPQQGLIWEETQYF. For the CDR3, the DNA is TGTGCCAGCAGCCCACAGCAGGGTTTGATCTGGGAAGAGACCCAGTACTTC.

The table lists this clonotype with a few counts. The V gene is TRBV11-3, the J gene TRBJ2-1; TRBD2 agrees at 12 bases. Germline V lookup: CDR1 SGHNT, CDR2 YENEEA. Unmatched junction bases numbered 8, after V lost 4 bases and J lost 10 bases. The CDR3 runs to 15 residues. The CDR3 nucleotides are TGTGCCAGCAGCTCGTTGACTAGCGGGAGCGAAGAGCAGTTCTTC. Protein sequence: CASSSLTSGSEEQFF.

There are a few counts of this clonotype. The CDR3 protein is CASSLNTHNEKLFF. CDR3 nucleotide sequence: TGTGCCAGCAGCTTGAACACTCATAATGAAAAACTGTTTTTT. The rearrangement links TRBV5-6 to TRBJ1-4, with no clear D. The CDR3 loop spans 14 amino acids. CDR1 and CDR2 from the germline V gene are SGHDT and YYEEEE. V lost 1 base, J lost 4 bases, and 8 bases lay in between.

The chain combines TRBV20-1 with TRBJ2-1; TRBD2 matches 15 bases. The V gene end was trimmed by 6 bases and the J gene end by 10 bases; junction bases not matched to a gene: 7. This CDR3 has 14 residues. The germline gives CDR1 DFQATT, CDR2 SNEGSKA (reference sequence). The CDR3 spells CSAKSGTSGREQFF. DNA for the CDR3: TGCAGTGCCAAATCCGGGACTAGCGGGAGGGAGCAGTTCTTC.

This clonotype was picked up a small number of times. The rearrangement uses TRBV5-8 and TRBJ2-3; no clear D gene. V lost 4 bases to trimming and J lost 3 bases, with 15 bases between them. CDR3 size: 15 residues. Germline V lookup: CDR1 SGHTS, CDR2 YDEGEE. Here the CDR3 reads CASSPPGRATDTQYF. The CDR3 region has the DNA TGTGCCAGCAGCCCCCCCGGGCGCGCAACAGATACGCAGTATTTT. Full variable domain (outside the CDR3, taken from reference TRBV5-8 and TRBJ2-3): EAGVTQSPTHLIKTRGQQATLRCSPISGHTSVYWYQQALGLGLQFLLWYDEGEERNRGNFPPRFSGRQFPNYSSELNVNALELEDSALYLCASSPPGRATDTQYFGPGTRLTVL.

The CDR3 loop is CASSPSWGGVGEQYF. DNA of the CDR3: TGTGCCAGCAGCCCCTCGTGGGGGGGGGTTGGCGAGCAGTACTTC. The J gene is TRBJ2-7, the V gene TRBV7-2, with 7 nucleotides matching TRBD2. The V and J ends lost 5 bases and 6 bases, in that order; junction bases with no gene match: 13. The CDR3 extends over 15 amino acids. Germline V gene lookup returns CDR1 SGHTA and CDR2 FQGNSA.

This clonotype showed up just a few times. The CDR3: CASSPLEGREQYF. In DNA, the CDR3 is TGTGCCAGCAGCCCCCTGGAGGGGAGAGAGCAGTACTTC. The chain carries TRBV3-1 and TRBJ2-7, with a weak D call TRBD2 (6 bases). CDR3 length: 13 residues. Germline V gives CDR1 LGHDT, CDR2 YNNKEL (reference sequence). V gave up 4 bases and J gave up 7 bases, with 14 bases separating them.

This clonotype was counted only a few times. The chain links TRBV14 to TRBJ1-1; the D is unclear. Trimming pared 5 bases from V and 0 bases from J, leaving 13 bases between. There are 15 residues in the CDR3. Germline values: CDR1 SGHDN, CDR2 FVKESK. CDR3 nucleotide sequence: TGTGCCAGCAGCGAGTCTCCTTTCATGAACACTGAAGCTTTCTTT. Residues: CASSESPFMNTEAFF. Full variable domain (outside the CDR3, taken from reference TRBV14 and TRBJ1-1): EAGVTQFPSHSVIEKGQTVTLRCDPISGHDNLYWYRRVMGKEIKFLLHFVKESKQDESGMPNNRFLAERTGGTYSTLKVQPAELEDSGVYFCASSESPFMNTEAFFGQGTRLTVV.

This clonotype has more than one count but fewer than ten. The CDR3 DNA is TGTGCCAGCAGTCACGGGACTATACAGTACGAGCAGTACTTC. This codes for CASSHGTIQYEQYF. The V and J genes are TRBV6-5 and TRBJ2-7; 7 positions agree with TRBD2. The CDR3 is 14 amino acids. The germline gives CDR1 MNHEY, CDR2 SVGAGI. The V and J ends lost 5 bases and 4 bases, in that order; junction bases with no gene match: 8.

This clonotype was observed a few times. The junction differs from germline at one of its ends, possibly a read error. V usage is TRBV20-1 and J usage is TRBJ2-7, with D possibly being TRBD2 (5 bases). CDR3 size: 11 residues. The germline V gene has CDR1 DFQATT and CDR2 SNEGSKA (reference sequence). This chain's CDR3 is CSARDYAEQYF. CDR3 bases: TGCAGTGCTCGAGACTACGCCGAGCAGTACTTC.

This clonotype was seen ten or more times. The chain links TRBV7-9 to TRBJ2-5; 9 positions agree with TRBD2. Trimming cost V 5 bases and J 5 bases; bases outside gene matches: 9. Germline lookup yields CDR1 SEHNR and CDR2 FQNEAQ (reference sequence). The CDR3 sequence is 15 residues long. CDR3 region: CASSVGASGIETQYF. In DNA form, the CDR3 reads TGTGCCAGCAGCGTTGGTGCTAGCGGGATTGAGACCCAGTACTTC.

The CDR3 coding sequence is TGCAGTGCCACGGACAGTGTTGAGACCCAGTACTTC. This translates into CSATDSVETQYF. This chain joins TRBV20-1 and TRBJ2-5; maybe TRBD1 (6 bases). This CDR3 is 12 amino acids long. Trimming shortened V by 6 bases and J by 5 bases, and 13 bases separated the two germline ends. Germline assignment: CDR1 DFQATT and CDR2 SNEGSKA (reference sequence).

The rearrangement joins TRBV28 to TRBJ2-1; D call uncertain. There are 12 residues in the CDR3. V shed 3 bases and J shed 12 bases, with 12 bases lying between them. In germline, CDR1 is MDHEN, CDR2 SYDVKM. The CDR3 here is CASSFLDVVQFF. The DNA of the CDR3 is TGTGCCAGCAGTTTTTTGGACGTCGTGCAGTTCTTC.

This clonotype was seen more than once but under ten times. As DNA, the CDR3 is TGTGCCAGCAGTGAGTCAACAAGTGATAATTCACCCCTCCACTTT. Translated: CASSESTSDNSPLHF. This rearrangement joins TRBV25-1 to TRBJ1-6; D is unresolved. The V end lost 3 bases, the J end lost 5 bases, and 11 bases lay between the germline ends. This CDR3 is 15 amino acids long. The germline gives CDR1 MGHDK, CDR2 SYGVNS. The full variable domain, rest sourced from reference TRBV25-1 and TRBJ1-6, is EADIYQTPRYLVIGTGKKITLECSQTMGHDKMYWYQQDPGMELHLIHYSYGVNSTEKGDLSSESTVSRIRTEHFPLTLESARPSHTSQYLCASSESTSDNSPLHFGNGTRLTVT.

The chain combines TRBV30 with TRBJ2-7; no clear D. Germline V gene sequence: CDR1 GTSNPN, CDR2 SVGIG (reference sequence). Deletions cut 5 bases from V and 4 bases from J, with 15 bases between. CDR3 length: 13 residues. The CDR3 DNA reads as TGTGCCTGGGCGCGCGAACAGCTATACGAGCAGTACTTC. Its translation: CAWAREQLYEQYF.

The V call is TRBV5-1, the J call TRBJ2-7, with a weak D call TRBD1 (6 bases). Germline V gene sequence: CDR1 SGHRS, CDR2 YFSETQ. This CDR3 has 12 amino acids. Trimming shortened V by 5 bases and J by 5 bases, and 11 bases separated the two germline ends. CDR3 amino acids: CASRTGSHEQYF. For the CDR3, the DNA is TGCGCCAGCAGAACAGGGAGCCACGAGCAGTACTTC.